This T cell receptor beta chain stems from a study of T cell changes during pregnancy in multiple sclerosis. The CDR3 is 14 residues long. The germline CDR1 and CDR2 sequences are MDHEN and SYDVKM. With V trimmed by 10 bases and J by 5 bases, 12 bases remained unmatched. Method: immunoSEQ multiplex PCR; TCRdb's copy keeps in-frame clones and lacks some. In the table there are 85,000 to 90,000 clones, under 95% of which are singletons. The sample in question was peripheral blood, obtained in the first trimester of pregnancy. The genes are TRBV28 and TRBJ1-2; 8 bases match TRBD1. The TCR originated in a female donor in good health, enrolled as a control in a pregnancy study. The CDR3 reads CATITGTGIYGYTF. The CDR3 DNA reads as TGTGCCACAATAACCGGGACAGGCATTTATGGCTACACCTTC.